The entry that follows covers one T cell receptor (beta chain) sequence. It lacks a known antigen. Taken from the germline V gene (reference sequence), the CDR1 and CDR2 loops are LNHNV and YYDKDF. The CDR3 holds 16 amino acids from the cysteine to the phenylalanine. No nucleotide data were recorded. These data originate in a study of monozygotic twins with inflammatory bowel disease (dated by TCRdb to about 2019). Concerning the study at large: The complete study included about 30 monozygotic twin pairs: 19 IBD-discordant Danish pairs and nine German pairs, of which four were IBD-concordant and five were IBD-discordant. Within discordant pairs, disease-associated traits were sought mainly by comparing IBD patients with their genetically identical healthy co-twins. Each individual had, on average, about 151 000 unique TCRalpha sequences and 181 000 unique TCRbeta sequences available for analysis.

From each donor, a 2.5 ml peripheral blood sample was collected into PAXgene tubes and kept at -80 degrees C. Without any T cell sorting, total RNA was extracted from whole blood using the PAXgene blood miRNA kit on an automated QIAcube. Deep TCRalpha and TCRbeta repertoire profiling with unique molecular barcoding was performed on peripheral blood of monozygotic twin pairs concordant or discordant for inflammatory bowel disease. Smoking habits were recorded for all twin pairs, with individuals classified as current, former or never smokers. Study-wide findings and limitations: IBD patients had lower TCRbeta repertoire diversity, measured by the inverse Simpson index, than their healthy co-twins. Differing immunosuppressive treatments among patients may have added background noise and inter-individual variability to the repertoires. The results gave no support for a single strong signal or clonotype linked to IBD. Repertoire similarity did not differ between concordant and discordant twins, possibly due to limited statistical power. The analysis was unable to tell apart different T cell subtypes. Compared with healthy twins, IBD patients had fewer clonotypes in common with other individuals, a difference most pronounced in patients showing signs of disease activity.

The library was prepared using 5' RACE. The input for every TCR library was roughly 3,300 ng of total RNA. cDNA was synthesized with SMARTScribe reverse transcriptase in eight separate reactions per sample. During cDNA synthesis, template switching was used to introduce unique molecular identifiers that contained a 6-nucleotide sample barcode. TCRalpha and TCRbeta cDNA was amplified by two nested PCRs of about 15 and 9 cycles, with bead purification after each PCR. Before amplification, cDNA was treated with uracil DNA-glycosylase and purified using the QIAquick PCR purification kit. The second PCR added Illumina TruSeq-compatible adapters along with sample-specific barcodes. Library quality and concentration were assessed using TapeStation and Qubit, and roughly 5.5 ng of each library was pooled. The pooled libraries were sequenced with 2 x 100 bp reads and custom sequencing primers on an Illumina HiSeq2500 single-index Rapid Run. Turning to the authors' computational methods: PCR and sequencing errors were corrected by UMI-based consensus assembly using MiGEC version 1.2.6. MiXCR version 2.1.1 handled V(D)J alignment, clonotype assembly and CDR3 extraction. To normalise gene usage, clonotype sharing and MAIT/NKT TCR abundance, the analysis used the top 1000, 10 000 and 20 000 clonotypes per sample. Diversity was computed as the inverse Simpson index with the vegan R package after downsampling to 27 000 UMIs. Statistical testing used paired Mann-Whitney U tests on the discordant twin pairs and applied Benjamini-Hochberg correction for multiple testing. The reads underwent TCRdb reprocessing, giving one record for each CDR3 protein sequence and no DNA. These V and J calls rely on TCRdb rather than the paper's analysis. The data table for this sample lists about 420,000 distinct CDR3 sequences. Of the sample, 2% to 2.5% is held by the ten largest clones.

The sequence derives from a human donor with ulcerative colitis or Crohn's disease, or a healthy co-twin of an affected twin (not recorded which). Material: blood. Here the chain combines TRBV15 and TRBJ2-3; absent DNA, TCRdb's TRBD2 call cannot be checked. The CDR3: CATSREQRGGHVTQYF.